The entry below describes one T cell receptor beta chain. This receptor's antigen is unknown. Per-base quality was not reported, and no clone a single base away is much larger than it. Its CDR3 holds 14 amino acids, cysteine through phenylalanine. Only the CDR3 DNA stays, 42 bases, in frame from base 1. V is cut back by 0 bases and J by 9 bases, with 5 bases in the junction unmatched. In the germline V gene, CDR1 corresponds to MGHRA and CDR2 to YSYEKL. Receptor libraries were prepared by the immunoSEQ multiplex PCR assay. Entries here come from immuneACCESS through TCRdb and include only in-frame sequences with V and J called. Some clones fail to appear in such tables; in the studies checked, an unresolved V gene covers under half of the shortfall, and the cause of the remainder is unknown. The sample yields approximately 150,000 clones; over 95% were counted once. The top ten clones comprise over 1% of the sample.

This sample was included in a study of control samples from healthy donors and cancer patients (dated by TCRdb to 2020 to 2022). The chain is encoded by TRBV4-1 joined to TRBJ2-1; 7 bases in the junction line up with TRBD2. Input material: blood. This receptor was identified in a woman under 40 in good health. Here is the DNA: TGCGCCAGCAGCCAAGAGGACGGGGGGAGTGAGCAGTTCTTC. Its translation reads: CASSQEDGGSEQFF.